The sequence of this T cell receptor (beta chain) was determined in a study of regulatory T cells in long-lasting Graves disease. Germline V CDR1 and CDR2: MNHEY, SVGEGT. The CDR3 loop spans 14 amino acids. Trimming removed 6 bases at V and 6 bases at J, with 15 bases between. Time point specified: newly diagnosed GD, antithyroid drugs for less than 3 months. The TCR library was prepared using RNA isolated from PBMCs. This clonotype was counted many times. Arm-PCR of CDR3 regions and iRepertoire HTBI primers were used to build TCR beta libraries. In TCRdb, the multiplex PCR reads were re-called with MiXCR into one record per CDR3 protein. The data show about 540,000 distinct CDR3 sequences, roughly 14% seen once. This sample also belongs to another study, concerning T cells in Graves' hyperthyroidism and ophthalmopathy. As that study records: Model output signaled ophthalmopathy a median 6.5 months ahead of onset.

This rearrangement joins TRBV6-2 or TRBV6-3 to TRBJ2-1; D is perhaps TRBD2 (6 bases). Here the sequenced sample was peripheral blood mononuclear cells (PBMCs), taken at new diagnosis, from a patient treated with antithyroid drugs. The clonotype comes from a man aged 30 to 45 with Graves disease. In DNA form, the CDR3 reads TGTGCCAGCAGGGGACGGGAGTGGAGCAATGAGCAGTTCTTC. It is translated as CASRGREWSNEQFF.